This TCR beta chain was recorded in a study of graft-versus-host responses after intestinal transplantation. Study results and limitations: The recipient marrow held GvH clones, and some of them showed up first in ileum or blood.

Profiling relied on immunoSEQ multiplex PCR, and the TCRdb table lists in-frame clones only, not all of them. The data show tens of thousands of clones, roughly 90% seen once. Regarding this clone: Its antigen remains unidentified.

Trimming pared 0 bases from V and 6 bases from J, leaving 18 bases between. This CDR3 contains 16 residues. The V gene's germline CDR1 is LGHNA and CDR2 YSLEER. Sequenced material: unstimulated CD8+ T cells sorted from spleen or lymph node cells, taken before transplant. The chain couples TRBV4-3 to TRBJ2-7; perhaps TRBD2 as D (6 bases). This clonotype was sampled from a human donor who was the organ donor for an intestinal transplant. CDR3 in DNA: TGCGCCAGCAGCCAAGATGCGTTGGGCGGGAACGGCGAGCAGTACTTC. This translates into CASSQDALGGNGEQYF.